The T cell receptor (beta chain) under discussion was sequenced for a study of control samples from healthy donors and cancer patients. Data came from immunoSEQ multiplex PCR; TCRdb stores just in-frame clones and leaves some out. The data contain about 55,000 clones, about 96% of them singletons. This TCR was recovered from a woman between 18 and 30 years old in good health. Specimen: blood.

The CDR3 nucleotides read TGTGCCAGCAGCAGCATACGGGGATCTAACTATGGCTACACCTTC. The encoded protein is CASSSIRGSNYGYTF. The chain couples TRBV7-9 to TRBJ1-2; D uncertain. Germline V gene data show CDR1 as SEHNR and CDR2 as FQNEAQ (reference sequence). With 5 bases removed from V and 0 bases from J, the gap between germline ends came to 13 bases. This CDR3 has 15 residues.